This TCR beta chain was identified during a study of shared clonotypes between healthy human individuals. Study-wide findings and caveats: Researchers found naive subsets generally carried larger estimated richness than memory subsets. Among donors, the sharing of clonotypes was expected to be influenced by sequencing depth.

This CDR3 region has 12 residues. V lost 6 bases to trimming and J lost 5 bases, with 11 bases between them. Per germline, CDR1 MDHEN and CDR2 SYDVKM. The study ran the assay at deep level. This table comes from immunoSEQ multiplex PCR, and its TCRdb copy is limited to in-frame clones, with some not included. This sample has more than 2,000,000 clones; over 90% occur once, and the top ten carry 0.39%. Turning to this clone: The antigen is not known.

This clonotype was obtained from a man aged 18 to 35 in good health. Some clones in this sample may be carry-over from other donors' samples. The sample consisted of naive CD4+ T cells from PBMCs. Described subset: CD45RA+ positively selected. The chain employs TRBV28 and TRBJ2-7; the D is unclear. The CDR3 here is CASSYAPHEQYF. Written as DNA, the CDR3 is TGTGCCAGCAGCTACGCTCCCCACGAGCAGTACTTC.